A selection of T cell receptor beta chains follows, all from one sample in a study of cytomegalovirus exposure and HLA in healthy donors. Only in-frame clones appear in the TCRdb table, and some are missing; sequencing was by immunoSEQ multiplex PCR. The table shows about 170,000 clones, with around nine tenths occurring only once. Sequencing was carried out using PBMCs. These receptors originate from a man younger than 30 in good health and CMV-seropositive. Each CDR3 is given with its conserved first and last residue. The D gene is left open where the match is weak. Not all rows give a size; the values are once, few, many and, for expanded clones, a class.

d_call,clone_size,j_call,v_call,cdr3_nt,cdr3_aa
TRBD2,-,TRBJ2-4,TRBV6-1,TGTGCCAGCAGGTTAACGGGAGCGGGGAACATTCAGTACTTC,CASRLTGAGNIQYF
TRBD1,-,TRBJ1-2,TRBV28,TGTGCCAGCAGCCGGGGGACAGGGCTCGTGAACTATGGCTACACCTTC,CASSRGTGLVNYGYTF
-,-,TRBJ2-1,TRBV7-9,TGTGCCAGCAGCCCATCAGGGCTCCACAATGAGCAGTTCTTC,CASSPSGLHNEQFF
-,-,TRBJ1-4,TRBV7-2,TGTGCCAGCAGCTCTTCCCCATCCACCGGACGGAGGAACAACGAAAAACTGTTTTTT,CASSSSPSTGRRNNEKLFF
TRBD2,-,TRBJ2-3,TRBV11-2,TGTGCCAGCAGCTTAAGCCGTATTAGCGGGAGAACAGATACGCAGTATTTT,CASSLSRISGRTDTQYF
TRBD2,-,TRBJ2-1,TRBV6-1,TGTGCCAGCTCAGAGGGACTAGACGGGTACAATGAGCAGTTCTTC,CASSEGLDGYNEQFF
-,-,TRBJ2-7,TRBV28,TGTGCCAGCAGCCCAGGACAGTCCTATACCTACGAGCAGTACTTC,CASSPGQSYTYEQYF
-,-,TRBJ1-3,TRBV5-1,TGCGCCAGCAGCTTGGTCGGAGGGGAAGGGGCCGGAAACACCATATATTTT,CASSLVGGEGAGNTIYF
TRBD2,-,TRBJ2-7,TRBV7-2,TGTGCCAGCAGCTTAGGGGCGGGAGGGCCGGGATCCTACGAGCAGTACTTC,CASSLGAGGPGSYEQYF
-,-,TRBJ1-1,TRBV25-1,TGTGCCAGCACCAAGACAGGCCAGAACACTGAAGCTTTCTTT,CASTKTGQNTEAFF
TRBD2,-,TRBJ2-5,TRBV2,TGTGCCGGAGGACTAGAAGAGACCCAGTACTTC,CAGGLEETQYF
-,-,TRBJ1-3,TRBV9,TGTGCCAGCAGCGTAGACACCAGAAACACCATATATTTT,CASSVDTRNTIYF
TRBD2,-,TRBJ2-4,TRBV2,TGTGCCAGCAGTAAGACTAGCCCTCCTTTAAACATTCAGTACTTC,CASSKTSPPLNIQYF
TRBD1,once,TRBJ2-7,TRBV27,TGTGCCAGCAGTATCACGAGGGGCGACAGGGGATACGAGCAGTACTTC,CASSITRGDRGYEQYF
TRBD1,-,TRBJ1-2,TRBV6-5,TGTGCCAGCAGTTACTCGGGGACAGGGTCTTACTATGGCTACACCTTC,CASSYSGTGSYYGYTF
-,-,TRBJ1-1,TRBV4-1,TGCGCCAGCAGCCAAGCCGAGAGGAGGAACACTGAAGCTTTCTTT,CASSQAERRNTEAFF
TRBD2,-,TRBJ2-4,TRBV11-2,TGTGCCAGCAGCATCGGACTAGCGGAGTTGCGAGACATTCAGTACTTC,CASSIGLAELRDIQYF
TRBD2,once,TRBJ2-1,TRBV6-4,TGTGCCAGCAGTGGAGAAAAGACTAGCGGGAGTGATGAGCAGTTCTTC,CASSGEKTSGSDEQFF
-,-,TRBJ1-1,TRBV7-9,TGTGCCAGCAGCGAAAGCCAGGGACTCTCCGGTTCGCAAGCTTTCTTT,CASSESQGLSGSQAFF
TRBD2,-,TRBJ2-3,TRBV5-1,TGCGCCAGCAGCCCGGGAGGGCCAACAGATACGCAGTATTTT,CASSPGGPTDTQYF
-,-,TRBJ2-7,TRBV5-1,TGCGCCAGCAGCTTGGGGACAGACAGCTCCTACGAGCAGTACTTC,CASSLGTDSSYEQYF
TRBD2,-,TRBJ2-3,TRBV10-2,TGCGCCAGCAGCCTAGCGGGAGGTTCAGGGGATACGCAGTATTTT,CASSLAGGSGDTQYF
TRBD1,-,TRBJ1-2,TRBV19,TGTGCCAGTAGTATACGGACAGGGGCCGACGACTATGGCTACACCTTC,CASSIRTGADDYGYTF
-,-,TRBJ2-3,TRBV9,TGTGCCAGCAGCGCGGGGGAGAGGGGGGGGCGCACAGATACGCAGTATTTT,CASSAGERGGRTDTQYF
-,-,TRBJ2-2,TRBV7-9,TGTGCCAGCAGCTCTCAAGCCGGGACACCCAACACCGGGGAGCTGTTTTTT,CASSSQAGTPNTGELFF
TRBD2,few,TRBJ2-1,TRBV7-6,TGTGCCAGCAGCCCGGGACTGGGTAGCGGGTCCCAAATTAGCTCCTACAATGAGCAGTTCTTC,CASSPGLGSGSQISSYNEQFF
-,-,TRBJ2-3,TRBV18,TGTGCCAGCTCACCACTTCAGGGGACGGGCACAGATACGCAGTATTTT,CASSPLQGTGTDTQYF
-,-,TRBJ2-1,TRBV18,TGTGCCAGCTCACAGGGACTCAACAATGAGCAGTTCTTC,CASSQGLNNEQFF
-,few,TRBJ2-7,TRBV18,TGTGCCAGCTCACCAGAACCGGAGCTAGTCTACGAGCAGTACTTC,CASSPEPELVYEQYF
TRBD2,-,TRBJ2-5,TRBV6-1,TGTGCCAGCACGCGGGGGGCACAAGAGACCCAGTACTTC,CASTRGAQETQYF
-,-,TRBJ1-5,TRBV6-9,TGTGCCGGCAGTCCGGGATGGCCCCAGCATTTT,CAGSPGWPQHF
-,-,TRBJ2-7,TRBV4-1,TGCGCCAGCAGCCAAGCGTTCGTTACCTACGAGCAGTACTTC,CASSQAFVTYEQYF
TRBD2,-,TRBJ2-3,TRBV23-1,TGCGCCAGCAGCCGACTAGCGGGAGGGCCGACAGATACGCAGTATTTT,CASSRLAGGPTDTQYF
TRBD1,-,TRBJ2-1,TRBV5-1,TGCGCCAGCAGACACCCCGGGACAGGGAAATACAATGAGCAGTTCTTC,CASRHPGTGKYNEQFF
TRBD2,-,TRBJ2-5,TRBV5-1,TGCGCCAGCAGCGCGGGACTAGCGGATGGGGAGACCCAGTACTTC,CASSAGLADGETQYF
-,-,TRBJ1-5,TRBV5-6,TGTGCCAGCAGCTTGGGTCGGAGTCTTTTCAATCAGCCCCAGCATTTT,CASSLGRSLFNQPQHF
TRBD2,-,TRBJ2-4,TRBV7-9,TGTGCCAGCAGCTTATTGCGGGAGGGCCGGGTCAAAAACATTCAGTACTTC,CASSLLREGRVKNIQYF
-,-,TRBJ2-4,TRBV5-1,TGCGCGTGTAAAACAGGATCCAAAAACATTCAGTACTTC,CACKTGSKNIQYF
TRBD2,-,TRBJ2-1,TRBV29-1,TGCAGCGTTGAAGAAGGGGGAACCTGGGGTAGCGGGAGGGCAGGGGAGCAGTTCTTC,CSVEEGGTWGSGRAGEQFF
TRBD1,once,TRBJ2-7,TRBV9,TGTGCCAGCAGCGTGGGGGGACAGGGCGGCGAGCAGTACTTC,CASSVGGQGGEQYF
TRBD2,-,TRBJ2-2,TRBV19,TGTGCCAGTAGTATCCTTCCAAGCGGGAGAGGCACCGGGGAGCTGTTTTTT,CASSILPSGRGTGELFF
-,-,TRBJ1-1,TRBV12-5,TGTGCTAGTGGTTTGGCTCCAATGGGGGGGAACACTGAAGCTTTCTTT,CASGLAPMGGNTEAFF
TRBD2,-,TRBJ2-1,TRBV7-9,TGTGCCAGCAGCTTTCCTAGCGGGAACTACAATGAGCAGTTCTTC,CASSFPSGNYNEQFF
-,-,TRBJ1-2,TRBV19,TGTGCCAGTGGCGACAGGTACGAAGGCTACACCTTC,CASGDRYEGYTF
-,-,TRBJ2-7,TRBV15,TGTGCCACCAGCAGAGATCTGGGCGCGTCCTACGAGCAGTACTTC,CATSRDLGASYEQYF
-,few,TRBJ1-4,TRBV7-9,TGTGCTGAGGGGGACGCAACTAATGAAAAACTGTTTTTT,CAEGDATNEKLFF
TRBD1,-,TRBJ2-3,TRBV5-1,TGCGCCAGCAGCCCGGACAGGGACACAGATACGCAGTATTTT,CASSPDRDTDTQYF
-,-,TRBJ2-5,TRBV4-1,TGCGCCAGCAGCCAAGAACAGGTTCGGGGGCAAGAGACCCAGTACTTC,CASSQEQVRGQETQYF
-,-,TRBJ2-1,TRBV5-1,TGCGCCAGCAGCTTGTTGGGGGCACACAATGAGCAGTTCTTC,CASSLLGAHNEQFF
TRBD2,-,TRBJ2-7,TRBV28,TGTGCCAGTGGGACTAGCGGGACCTACGAGCAGTACTTC,CASGTSGTYEQYF
-,-,TRBJ2-5,TRBV23-1,TGCGCCAGCAGTCACCCGGCCGGGAGAGGGGGGGGTCAAGAGACCCAGTACTTC,CASSHPAGRGGGQETQYF